The entry that follows covers one T cell receptor beta chain sequence. Profiled with immunoSEQ multiplex PCR; TCRdb holds only in-frame clones, not every one. This sample has 45,000 to 55,000 clones; 70% to 85% occur once, and the top ten carry around 8.7%. V was shortened by 2 bases and J by 5 bases, with 15 bases between the two germline ends. The germline V gene encodes CDR1 SGHTA and CDR2 FQGTGA. This CDR3 region has 15 residues. The data belong to a study of T cell clones after liver transplantation. Overall study context: TCRbeta sequencing after a pre-transplant mixed lymphocyte reaction identified graft-donor-reactive clones, later tracked in post-transplant blood.

The J gene is TRBJ2-5, the V gene TRBV7-3; possible D gene TRBD2, 7 bases. This clonotype was sampled from a human donor who received a liver transplant. The sequenced sample was CD4+ T cells from blood, obtained before liver transplant. The CDR3 DNA sequence: TGTGCCAGCAGCTTATCCGGGGGGCTTTGGGAGACCCAGTACTTC. Its translation: CASSLSGGLWETQYF. The variable domain in full, with the rest retrieved from reference TRBV7-3 and TRBJ2-5, is GAGVSQTPSNKVTEKGKYVELRCDPISGHTALYWYRQSLGQGPEFLIYFQGTGAADDSGLPNDRFFAVRPEGSVSTLKIQRTERGDSAVYLCASSLSGGLWETQYFGPGTRLLVL.